This entry lists 24 T cell receptor beta chains sequenced from one sample in a study of cytomegalovirus exposure and HLA in healthy donors. The PCR had 60 Vbeta and 13 Jbeta primers. Profiling relied on immunoSEQ multiplex PCR, and the TCRdb table lists in-frame clones only, not all of them. The sample comprises 83,000 or so clones, 75% to 80% of which are singletons, and nearly 6% rests with the top ten. Sequenced material: PBMCs. The source is a female donor in good health and CMV-seronegative.

The chain employs TRBV5-6 and TRBJ1-2; 8 bases line up with TRBD1. In germline, CDR1 is SGHDT, CDR2 YYEEEE. J was trimmed by 5 bases and V by 4 bases; bases with no gene match: 7. This CDR3 comprises 14 residues. CDR3 region: CASSIDRGEYGYTF. Written as DNA, the CDR3 is TGTGCCAGCAGCATAGACAGGGGAGAATATGGCTACACCTTC. The full variable domain, completed using reference TRBV5-6 and TRBJ1-2, is DAGVTQSPTHLIKTRGQQVTLRCSPKSGHDTVSWYQQALGQGPQFIFQYYEEEERQRGNFPDRFSGHQFPNYSSELNVNALLLGDSALYLCASSIDRGEYGYTFGSGTRLTVV.

This sequence joins TRBV2 and TRBJ1-4; no reliable D call. The CDR3 consists of 12 residues. Germline V lookup: CDR1 SNHLY, CDR2 FYNNEI. Trimming shortened V by 4 bases and J by 6 bases, and 6 bases separated the two germline ends. The CDR3 DNA reads TGTGCCAGCAGTGGTACGGATGAAAAACTGTTTTTT. Translating gives CASSGTDEKLFF.

The V call is TRBV7-9, the J call TRBJ2-7; 8 bases align to TRBD2. The CDR3 is 14 amino acids. The germline V gene encodes CDR1 SEHNR and CDR2 FQNEAQ (reference sequence). Trimming at V came to 3 bases and at J to 0 bases, leaving 1 base not matched to a gene. CDR3: CASSLSGSSYEQYF. The DNA of the CDR3 is TGTGCCAGCAGCTTGAGCGGGAGCTCCTACGAGCAGTACTTC.

V gene TRBV19 combines with J gene TRBJ1-1; tentatively, D is TRBD1 (6 bases). This CDR3 is built from 17 residues. Per the germline V gene, CDR1 is LNHDA and CDR2 is SQIVND (reference sequence). Deletions cut 7 bases from V and 3 bases from J, with 24 bases between. The CDR3 DNA reads as TGTGCCAGTATGCGAGCGCGGGGGCGAAGAGGTTACACTGAAGCTTTCTTT. Amino acids: CASMRARGRRGYTEAFF.

The rearrangement joins TRBV27 to TRBJ2-3; TRBD1 matches at 8 bases. CDR3 length: 14 residues. The ends lost 10 bases at V and 5 bases at J; junction bases unmatched: 11. Per the germline V gene, CDR1 is MNHEY and CDR2 is SMNVEV (reference sequence). The CDR3 sequence: CATTASGGVDTQYF. The CDR3 coding sequence is TGTGCCACCACAGCCTCAGGGGGCGTAGATACGCAGTATTTT.

This chain uses TRBV2 with TRBJ1-1, with D perhaps matching TRBD1 (5 bases). In germline, CDR1 is SNHLY, CDR2 FYNNEI. The CDR3 extends over 15 amino acids. V was pared by 7 bases and J by 1 base, with 16 bases between. The CDR3 is CASNPGRGGNTEAFF. The DNA of the CDR3 is TGTGCCAGCAACCCGGGGAGGGGAGGGAACACTGAAGCTTTCTTT.

Comment on this clone: The same CDR3 arises from other DNA sequences in this sample as well. The chain employs TRBV14 and TRBJ1-2; D is perhaps TRBD1 (5 bases). Trimming left V 4 bases short and J 7 bases short, with 10 bases between. Germline CDR1 and CDR2: SGHDN and FVKESK. The CDR3 sequence is 12 residues long. The CDR3 sequence: CASSPDRGGYTF. DNA of the CDR3: TGTGCCAGCAGCCCTGACAGAGGTGGCTACACCTTC.

J is TRBJ2-1 and V is TRBV9, with 8 bases matching TRBD2. V gave up 3 bases and J gave up 9 bases; unmatched junction bases: 11. This CDR3 contains 15 residues. Looked up from germline, CDR1 is SGDLS and CDR2 is YYNGEE. The CDR3 region has the DNA TGTGCCAGCAGCGACGGGGGGGCCTATTACGCTGAGCAGTTCTTC. Its translation: CASSDGGAYYAEQFF.

The rearrangement uses TRBV18 and TRBJ2-7, with D possibly being TRBD2 (6 bases). Germline CDR1 KGHSH, CDR2 LQKENI. This CDR3 is built from 14 residues. V lost 3 bases to trimming and J lost 2 bases, with 11 bases between them. CDR3 nucleotide sequence: TGTGCCAGCTCACCCGACCGGGGGACCTACGAGCAGTACTTC. Translated: CASSPDRGTYEQYF. The variable domain in full, completed from reference TRBV18 and TRBJ2-7, reads NAGVMQNPRHLVRRRGQEARLRCSPMKGHSHVYWYRQLPEEGLKFMVYLQKENIIDESGMPKERFSAEFPKEGPSILRIQQVVRGDSAAYFCASSPDRGTYEQYFGPGTRLTVT.

This clone showed up just a few times. This chain links TRBV5-1 with TRBJ2-6; D is undetermined. Trimming stripped 1 base from V and 4 bases from J, with 6 bases between. The CDR3 is 14 amino acids. Germline V lookup: CDR1 SGHRS, CDR2 YFSETQ. The CDR3: CASSLIAGANVLTF. The CDR3, as DNA: TGCGCCAGCAGCTTGATAGCCGGGGCCAACGTCCTGACTTTC. Based on the CDR3 plus reference TRBV5-1 and TRBJ2-6, the full variable domain is KAGVTQTPRYLIKTRGQQVTLSCSPISGHRSVSWYQQTPGQGLQFLFEYFSETQRNKGNFPGRFSGRQFSNSRSEMNVSTLELGDSALYLCASSLIAGANVLTFGAGSRLTVL.

The chain links TRBV11-3 to TRBJ1-1; 10 bases line up with TRBD1. CDR1 and CDR2 (germline): SGHNT, YENEEA. The CDR3 length is 14 residues. With V trimmed by 1 base and J by 8 bases, 4 bases remained unmatched. DNA of the CDR3: TGTGCCAGCAGCTTAGGGGTGGGACAGGGGGAAGCTTTCTTT. It yields the protein CASSLGVGQGEAFF.

The chain links TRBV7-9 to TRBJ2-2; no clear D gene. The germline gives CDR1 SEHNR, CDR2 FQNEAQ (reference sequence). The V and J ends lost 5 bases and 2 bases respectively, with 3 bases between them. The CDR3 runs to 12 residues. The chain's CDR3 is CASSLNTGELFF. The DNA of the CDR3 is TGTGCCAGCAGCCTTAACACCGGGGAGCTGTTTTTT.

The V call is TRBV4-2, the J call TRBJ2-5; TRBD2 agrees at 11 bases. The CDR3 has 15 residues. Germline CDR1 and CDR2: LGHNA and YNFKEQ. The ends lost 4 bases at V and 1 base at J; junction bases unmatched: 2. CDR3 coding DNA: TGTGCCAGCAGCCGCGGGACTAGCGGCCAAGAGACCCAGTACTTC. The encoded protein is CASSRGTSGQETQYF.

CDR3 sequence (DNA): TGCGCCAGCAGCTTGAATCTAGCGGGGGATACGCAGTATTTT. Translation gives CASSLNLAGDTQYF. The genes are TRBV5-1 and TRBJ2-3, with 9 positions matching TRBD2. The CDR3 runs 14 residues. Unmatched junction bases numbered 3, after V lost 1 base and J lost 6 bases. CDR1 SGHRS and CDR2 YFSETQ come from the germline V gene.

This clone has more than one count but fewer than ten. V usage is TRBV18 and J usage is TRBJ2-1, with TRBD2 identical over 15 bases. With V trimmed by 5 bases and J by 8 bases, 7 bases remained unmatched. Germline lookup yields CDR1 KGHSH and CDR2 LQKENI. This CDR3 has 16 amino acids. CDR3 protein: CASSGLAGGAQDEQFF. CDR3 coding DNA: TGTGCCAGCTCAGGACTAGCGGGGGGGGCCCAGGATGAGCAGTTCTTC.

This rearrangement joins TRBV5-4 to TRBJ2-7; TRBD2 aligns across 11 bases. The germline V gene encodes CDR1 SGHNT and CDR2 YYREEE (reference sequence). This CDR3 has 17 residues. Trimming removed 4 bases from V and 1 base from J; junction bases left unmatched: 10. The DNA for the CDR3 is TGTGCCAGCAGCGGGGCTAGCGGGGGGCCGCCGTCCTACGAGCAGTACTTC. This codes for CASSGASGGPPSYEQYF.

This clone was detected only a few times. The chain employs TRBV28 and TRBJ1-1, with D tentatively TRBD1 (5 bases). CDR3 length equals 16 residues. The V gene's germline CDR1 is MDHEN and CDR2 SYDVKM. V lost 5 bases and J lost 1, with 17 bases in between. The chain's CDR3 is CASSAVGTGGNTEAFF. The CDR3 DNA is TGTGCCAGCAGTGCCGTCGGGACGGGGGGGAACACTGAAGCTTTCTTT.

V usage is TRBV6-1 and J usage is TRBJ2-7, with D perhaps matching TRBD1 (6 bases). Per germline, CDR1 MNHNS and CDR2 SASEGT. This CDR3 region has 13 residues. Trimming removed 6 bases at V and 6 bases at J, with 15 bases between. The CDR3 sequence: CASRLTGSGEQYF. CDR3 bases: TGTGCCAGCAGGCTGACAGGATCCGGCGAGCAGTACTTC.

This clone was counted a few times. The gene calls are TRBV7-8 and TRBJ2-7, with 7 bases lining up with TRBD2. The CDR3 loop spans 15 amino acids. The V segment lost 3 bases and the J segment 3 bases; nucleotides outside the gene matches: 8. Germline values: CDR1 SGHVS, CDR2 FQNEAQ. This CDR3 reads CASSLGGVAVYEQYF. CDR3 in DNA: TGTGCCAGCAGCTTGGGAGGGGTAGCAGTCTACGAGCAGTACTTC.

The gene calls are TRBV6-1 and TRBJ2-7, with 9 bases matching TRBD1. CDR1 is MNHNS and CDR2 is SASEGT in the germline V gene. This CDR3 comprises 15 residues. V shed 8 bases and J 1 base; nucleotides not matched to a gene: 9. Here the CDR3 DNA reads TGTGCCAGCTCCCCCGGGACAGGGAGATCCTACGAGCAGTACTTC. Amino acids: CASSPGTGRSYEQYF.

The DNA of the CDR3 is TGTGCCAGTAGTCCGGATAGGACAGGGTATAGCAATCAGCCCCAGCATTTT. This encodes CASSPDRTGYSNQPQHF. The chain links TRBV19 to TRBJ1-5, with 8 bases that match TRBD1. V dropped 5 bases and J dropped 0; count of bases not matched to a gene: 9. From germline, CDR1 is LNHDA and CDR2 SQIVND (reference sequence). CDR3 size: 17 residues.

The CDR3 DNA follows: TGCAGCGTTCCCAGACGGGGGGCCCACAATGAGCAGTTCTTC. Encoded protein: CSVPRRGAHNEQFF. The chain joins TRBV29-1 to TRBJ2-1, with a weak D call TRBD2 (7 bases). Germline V CDR1 and CDR2: SQVTM, ANQGSEA. The V gene lost 5 bases and the J gene lost 5 bases, with 16 bases spanning the gap. This CDR3 region has 14 residues.

The rearrangement links TRBV7-9 to TRBJ2-2, with no clear D. Germline assignment: CDR1 SEHNR and CDR2 FQNEAQ (reference sequence). Trimming left V 3 bases short and J 7 bases short, with 12 bases between. The CDR3 loop spans 14 amino acids. CDR3 bases: TGTGCCAGCAGCTTCTTTTCCGGAGTCGGGGAGCTGTTTTTT. Its translation: CASSFFSGVGELFF.

Here the CDR3 reads CASSAGQGQNYGYTF. DNA of the CDR3: TGTGCCAGCAGTGCTGGACAGGGACAAAACTATGGCTACACCTTC. The genes are TRBV2 and TRBJ1-2; TRBD1 matches at 8 bases. The J segment lost 2 bases and the V segment lost 4 bases, leaving 6 bases of the junction unmatched. The CDR3 length is 15 residues. Germline lookup yields CDR1 SNHLY and CDR2 FYNNEI. Complete variable domain (other parts from reference TRBV2 and TRBJ1-2): EPEVTQTPSHQVTQMGQEVILRCVPISNHLYFYWYRQILGQKVEFLVSFYNNEISEKSEIFDDQFSVERPDGSNFTLKIRSTKLEDSAMYFCASSAGQGQNYGYTFGSGTRLTVV.